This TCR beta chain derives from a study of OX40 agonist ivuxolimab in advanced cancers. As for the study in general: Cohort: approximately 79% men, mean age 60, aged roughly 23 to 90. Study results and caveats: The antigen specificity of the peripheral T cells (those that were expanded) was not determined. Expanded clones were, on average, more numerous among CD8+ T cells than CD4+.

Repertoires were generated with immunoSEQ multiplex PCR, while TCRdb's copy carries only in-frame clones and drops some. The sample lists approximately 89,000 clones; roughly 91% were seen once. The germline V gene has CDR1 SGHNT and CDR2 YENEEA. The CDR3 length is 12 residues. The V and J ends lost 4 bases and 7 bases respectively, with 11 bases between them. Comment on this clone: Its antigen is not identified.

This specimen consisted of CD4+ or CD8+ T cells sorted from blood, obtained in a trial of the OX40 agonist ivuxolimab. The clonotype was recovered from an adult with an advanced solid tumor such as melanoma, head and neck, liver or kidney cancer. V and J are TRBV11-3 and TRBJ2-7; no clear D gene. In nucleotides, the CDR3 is TGTGCCAGCAGCTCCCTTGGGCCAGAGCAGTACTTC. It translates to CASSSLGPEQYF.